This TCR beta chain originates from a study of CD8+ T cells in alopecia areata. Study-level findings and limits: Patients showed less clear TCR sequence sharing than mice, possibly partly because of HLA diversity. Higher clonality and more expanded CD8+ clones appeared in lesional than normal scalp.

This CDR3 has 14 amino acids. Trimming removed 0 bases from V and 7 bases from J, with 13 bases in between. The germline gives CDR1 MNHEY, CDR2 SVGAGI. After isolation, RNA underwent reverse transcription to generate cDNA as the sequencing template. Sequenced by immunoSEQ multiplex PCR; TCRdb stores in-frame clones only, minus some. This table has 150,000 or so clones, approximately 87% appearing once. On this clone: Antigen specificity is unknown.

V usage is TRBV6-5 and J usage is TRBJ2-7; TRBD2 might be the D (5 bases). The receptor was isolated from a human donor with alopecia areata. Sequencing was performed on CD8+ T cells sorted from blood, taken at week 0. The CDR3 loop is CASSYSPATGEQYF. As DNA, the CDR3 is TGTGCCAGCAGTTACTCGCCGGCGACGGGAGAGCAGTACTTC.